Detailed here is one T cell receptor (beta chain). The antigen remains unidentified. Germline V gene data show CDR1 as SNHLY and CDR2 as FYNNEI. The CDR3 consists of 16 residues. Between the trimmed V and J ends, which lost 0 bases and 6 bases, there was a span of 16 bases. This sample was taken from a study of cytomegalovirus exposure and HLA in healthy donors. Study outcomes and limitations: Earlier findings revealed that most TCR beta V segments proved productive either about 90% or about 30% of the time.

It was with 60 Vbeta and 13 Jbeta primers that the PCR ran. Sequencing used immunoSEQ multiplex PCR; TCRdb keeps in-frame clones, though not all of them. The profile shows about 190,000 clones, about 81% of them singletons. The TCR was taken from a woman aged 18 to 35 in good health and CMV-seropositive. This chain joins TRBV2 and TRBJ2-3; D gene uncertain. The source material was PBMCs. For the CDR3, the DNA is TGTGCCAGCAGTGAAGCAAGGAGAGAGTTGCCCGATACGCAGTATTTT. Translating it yields CASSEARRELPDTQYF.